This T cell receptor beta chain came from a study of regulatory T cells in long-lasting Graves disease (dated by TCRdb to about 2021). Background for the entire study: Patients with newly diagnosed Graves' disease had been on antithyroid drugs for under 3 months. This study used TCR sequencing and RNA sequencing of peripheral blood to compare persistent Graves' disease patients against newly diagnosed Graves' disease patients. The study was registered as a clinical trial and conducted in China. TCR sequencing covered roughly 13 persistent and about 20 newly diagnosed Graves' disease patients, some 33 samples in total. Points the paper makes about the study in general: Persistent patients shared more public clonotypes among themselves (2,741) than newly diagnosed patients did (about 900). The authors acknowledged the small sample size as a limitation that may reduce accuracy. Persistent Graves' disease patients showed lower TCR Shannon entropy and fewer highly expanded clones than newly diagnosed patients, suggesting clonal expansion. Sequencing and analysis were restricted to the TCR beta chain. Because the primary lesion, thyroid tissue, could not be accessed, the study looked at peripheral blood alone.

The method behind the library was multiplex PCR. Sequencing was carried out with an Illumina HiSeq 4000. TCR beta libraries were built with iRepertoire HTBI primers and Arm-PCR amplification of CDR3 regions. Gel purification was performed on PCR products prior to sequencing. Processing in the source paper ran as follows. Gene usage analysis of CDR3 amino acid clonotypes used the roughly 60 TRBV and 11 to 15 TRBJ segments found across samples. COPE and FqMerger were used to merge filtered high-quality paired reads into contigs. BLAST was used to align contigs to the IMGT TRBV, TRBD and TRBJ reference genes, and CDR3 was defined following IMGT. Clonotypes above 0.1% frequency were classified as highly expanded clones. Shannon entropy served as the measure of repertoire diversity, while the Gini coefficient captured V-J evenness. Public clonotypes were defined as clonotypes shared by more than one individual. TCRdb reworked the public reads: Q25 trimming with fastp, MiXCR clone assembly, productive beta chains retained. All rows with the same CDR3 protein become a single entry with the most common DNA and genes. TCRdb, rather than the study authors, made the V and J calls. The sample table lists a few hundred thousand distinct CDR3 sequences, around 15% of them with a count of one. 30% of the sample lies in the top ten.

To note about this clonotype: There is no known antigen for this receptor. No quality values exist for individual bases; no much larger clone is one base distant.

The sample's time point label, in plain terms: newly diagnosed GD, antithyroid drugs for less than 3 months. For both TCR sequencing and RNA sequencing, RNA was extracted from PBMCs using TRIzol. Graves' disease was diagnosed according to American Thyroid Association guidelines. Recruitment of patients was carried out at an endocrinology department in Xi'an, China. From each patient, approximately 9 milliliters of peripheral blood was collected into an EDTA anticoagulant tube. Ficoll Paque Plus density gradient separation was used to isolate PBMCs, and no further T cell sorting was done. An Agilent 2100 Bioanalyzer and agarose gel were used to check RNA quality, and a NanoDrop 2000 was used to measure RNA concentration. The same specimen was also included in a second study, on T cells in Graves' hyperthyroidism and ophthalmopathy. From that second study: Stable Graves' hyperthyroidism was defined as no progression to ophthalmopathy during 18 months of follow-up. The hyperthyroidism patients were between 18 and 65 years old and newly diagnosed, with a disease duration of less than 2 months. The study excluded patients with uncontrolled infections, other autoimmune diseases, pregnancy or lactation. Clinical symptoms, serum thyroxine and TRAb, thyroid ultrasound, and orbital computed tomography formed the basis for the diagnoses. For the first round of RT-PCR on the TCR CDR3, the HTBI primer set was used together with the Qiagen OneStep RT-PCR kit. Most expanded thyroid clonotypes (frequency above 0.001) were also detected in blood, a finding suggesting that blood repertoires may reflect thyroid immune responses. A 13 V-J signature model separated ophthalmopathy from stable hyperthyroidism, with roughly 88% sensitivity and 81.08% specificity in cross-validation and 80%/75% in testing. During validation, the model predicted progression to ophthalmopathy a median of approximately 6 months ahead of onset, with just under 71% sensitivity and 72.22% specificity. TCR V-J signatures able to tell the groups apart were searched for in a discovery cohort of 100 patients, of whom roughly 42 had Graves' ophthalmopathy and roughly 59 had stable Graves' hyperthyroidism. Whether ophthalmopathy could be predicted prospectively was tested in an independent validation cohort made up of 18 hyperthyroidism patients plus 17 patients who later progressed to ophthalmopathy. The 75 to 100 discovery patients were randomly split 7:3 into training and test sets. The study also compared thyroid tissue and blood T-cell repertoires from 6 or 7 Graves' hyperthyroidism patients. Once sampling was done, hyperthyroidism patients were given methimazole at a starting dose of 30 mg daily, whereas ophthalmopathy patients were given high-dose intravenous methylprednisolone. Libraries were constructed in a second round of multiplex PCR, after which size selection and purification were carried out. Sequencing of the libraries was done on an Illumina HiSeq2000 using paired-end 100 bp reads. Raw data were processed with SOAPnuke, discarding reads with adapters, uncalled bases, mean Phred below 15, or no exact constant-primer or identifier match. High-quality paired reads were merged with COPE v1.2.5, and unique nucleotide sequences were defined as clonotypes. MiTCR v1.1 was used to align the clonotypes against IMGT TRBV, TRBD and TRBJ reference segments. Only V-J combinations with frequency above 0.0001, covering roughly 99% of repertoires, were analysed. A TCS score was defined as the ratio of F50 (clonal expansion) to E x V (chaos), with BLOSUM62-based TCRdist applied between CDR3 peptides within each V-J. Welch's t-statistics and random forest reduced around 550 V-J features to 10 to 15, which were used in a naive Bayes classifier (R e1071). Sample size was not statistically predetermined, and blinding of investigators to group allocation was not performed. The paper describes TCR Vbeta CDR3 sequencing of 120 to 150 peripheral blood samples, made up of 43 ophthalmopathy patients, around 78 hyperthyroidism patients and approximately 17 progressor patients.

The source of this sequence is a man in his forties with Graves disease. Donor details come from another sample of the same person, matched by shared clones. Here the sequenced sample was peripheral blood mononuclear cells (PBMCs), taken at new diagnosis, from a patient treated with antithyroid drugs.

The CDR3 sequence is CASSLSTGETEAFF. The nucleotide sequence is given as TGTGCCAGCTCACTTTCGACAGGGGAGACTGAAGCTTTCTTT. The rearranged segments are TRBV18 and TRBJ1-1; the central 8 bases match TRBD1. CDR1 and CDR2 were assigned from the germline V gene as KGHSH and LQKENI. The CDR3 measures 14 amino acids from cysteine to phenylalanine. Just CDR3 DNA is preserved here, 42 bases in frame from base 1. V has 4 bases trimmed and J has 5 bases trimmed; junction bases matching no gene number 6.